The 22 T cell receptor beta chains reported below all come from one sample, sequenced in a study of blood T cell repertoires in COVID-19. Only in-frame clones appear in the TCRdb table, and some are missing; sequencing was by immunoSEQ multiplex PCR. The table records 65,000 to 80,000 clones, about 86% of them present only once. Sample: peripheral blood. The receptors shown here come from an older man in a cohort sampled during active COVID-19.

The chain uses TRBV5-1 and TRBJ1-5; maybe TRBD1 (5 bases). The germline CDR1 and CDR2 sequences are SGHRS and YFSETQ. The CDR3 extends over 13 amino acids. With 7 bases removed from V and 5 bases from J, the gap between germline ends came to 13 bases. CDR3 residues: CASRLRGDQPQHF. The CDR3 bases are TGCGCCAGCCGCCTACGGGGGGATCAGCCCCAGCATTTT.

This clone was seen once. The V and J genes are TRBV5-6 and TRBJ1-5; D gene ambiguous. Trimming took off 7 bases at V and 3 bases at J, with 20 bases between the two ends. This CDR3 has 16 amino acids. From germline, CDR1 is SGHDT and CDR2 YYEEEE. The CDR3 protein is CASSSAVTIPNQPQHF. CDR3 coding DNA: TGTGCCAGCTCTAGCGCAGTCACCATACCCAATCAGCCCCAGCATTTT.

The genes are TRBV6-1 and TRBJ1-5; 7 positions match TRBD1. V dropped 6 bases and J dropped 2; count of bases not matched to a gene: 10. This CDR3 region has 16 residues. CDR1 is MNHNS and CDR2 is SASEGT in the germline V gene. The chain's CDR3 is CASRERQGRGNQPQHF. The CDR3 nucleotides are TGTGCCAGCAGAGAAAGACAGGGACGAGGCAATCAGCCCCAGCATTTT.

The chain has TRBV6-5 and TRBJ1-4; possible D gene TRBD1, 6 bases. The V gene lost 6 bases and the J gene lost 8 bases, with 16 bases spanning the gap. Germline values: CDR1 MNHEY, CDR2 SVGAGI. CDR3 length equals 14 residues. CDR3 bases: TGTGCCAGCAGGAATGGGGGGGCTGGGGAAAAACTGTTTTTT. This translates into CASRNGGAGEKLFF.

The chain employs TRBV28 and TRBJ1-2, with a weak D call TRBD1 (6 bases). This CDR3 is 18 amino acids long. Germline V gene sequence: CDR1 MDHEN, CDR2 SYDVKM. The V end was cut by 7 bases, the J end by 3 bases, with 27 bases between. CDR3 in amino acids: CASNLAAGGLNRDYGYTF. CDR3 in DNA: TGTGCCAGCAACCTCGCGGCGGGTGGGTTGAACAGGGACTATGGCTACACCTTC.

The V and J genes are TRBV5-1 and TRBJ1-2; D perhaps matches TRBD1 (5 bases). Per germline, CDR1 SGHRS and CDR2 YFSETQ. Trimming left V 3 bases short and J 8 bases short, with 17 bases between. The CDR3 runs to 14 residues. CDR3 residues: CASSSSQGPSGYTF. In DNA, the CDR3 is TGCGCCAGCAGCTCGTCTCAGGGCCCAAGCGGCTACACCTTC.

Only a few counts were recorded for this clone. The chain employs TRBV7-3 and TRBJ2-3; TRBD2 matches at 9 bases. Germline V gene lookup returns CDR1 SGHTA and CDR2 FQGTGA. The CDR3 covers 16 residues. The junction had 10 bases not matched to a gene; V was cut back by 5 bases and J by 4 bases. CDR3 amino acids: CASSPTGRGGPDTQYF. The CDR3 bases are TGTGCCAGCAGCCCCACCGGGCGGGGGGGACCAGATACGCAGTATTTT.

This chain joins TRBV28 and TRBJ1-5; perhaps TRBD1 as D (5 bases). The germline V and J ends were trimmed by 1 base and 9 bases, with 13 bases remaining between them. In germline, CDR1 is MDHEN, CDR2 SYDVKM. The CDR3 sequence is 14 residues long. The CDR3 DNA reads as TGTGCCAGCAGTTTATCGGGACTTCTGGGGCCCCAGCATTTT. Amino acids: CASSLSGLLGPQHF.

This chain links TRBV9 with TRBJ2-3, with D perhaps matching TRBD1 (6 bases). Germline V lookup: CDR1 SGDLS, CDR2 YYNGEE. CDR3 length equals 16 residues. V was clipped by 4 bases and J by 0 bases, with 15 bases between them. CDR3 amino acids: CASSSRDIGSTDTQYF. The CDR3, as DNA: TGTGCCAGCAGCTCCCGGGACATTGGAAGCACAGATACGCAGTATTTT.

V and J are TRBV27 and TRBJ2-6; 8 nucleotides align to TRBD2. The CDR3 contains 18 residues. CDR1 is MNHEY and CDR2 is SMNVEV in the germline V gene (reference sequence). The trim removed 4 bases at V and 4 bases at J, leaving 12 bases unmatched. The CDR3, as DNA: TGTGCCAGCAGTTATTCAGTGATAGCGGGGACCGGGGCCAACGTCCTGACTTTC. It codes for CASSYSVIAGTGANVLTF. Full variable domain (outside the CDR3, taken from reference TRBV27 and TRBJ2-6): EAQVTQNPRYLITVTGKKLTVTCSQNMNHEYMSWYRQDPGLGLRQIYYSMNVEVTDKGDVPEGYKVSRKEKRNFPLILESPSPNQTSLYFCASSYSVIAGTGANVLTFGAGSRLTVL.

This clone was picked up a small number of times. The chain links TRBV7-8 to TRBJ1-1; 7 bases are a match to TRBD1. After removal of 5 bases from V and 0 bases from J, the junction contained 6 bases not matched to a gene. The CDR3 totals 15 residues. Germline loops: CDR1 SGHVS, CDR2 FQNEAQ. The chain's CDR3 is CASSVGQKMNTEAFF. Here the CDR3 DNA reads TGTGCCAGCAGCGTGGGACAGAAGATGAACACTGAAGCTTTCTTT.

The CDR3 spells CASSRETGGREKLFF. The CDR3 region has the DNA TGTGCCAGCAGCCGAGAGACAGGGGGTCGTGAAAAACTGTTTTTT. The chain has TRBV4-2 and TRBJ1-4, with 9 bases fitting TRBD1. Trimming at V came to 4 bases and at J to 7 bases, leaving 7 bases not matched to a gene. From germline, CDR1 is LGHNA and CDR2 YNFKEQ. This CDR3 has 15 residues.

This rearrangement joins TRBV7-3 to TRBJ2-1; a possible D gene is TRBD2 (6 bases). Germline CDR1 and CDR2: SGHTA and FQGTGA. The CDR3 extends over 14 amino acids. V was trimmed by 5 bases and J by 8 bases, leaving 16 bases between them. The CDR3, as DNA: TGTGCCAGCAGCCCCAGACTAGGAATCGATGAGCAGTTCTTC. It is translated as CASSPRLGIDEQFF.

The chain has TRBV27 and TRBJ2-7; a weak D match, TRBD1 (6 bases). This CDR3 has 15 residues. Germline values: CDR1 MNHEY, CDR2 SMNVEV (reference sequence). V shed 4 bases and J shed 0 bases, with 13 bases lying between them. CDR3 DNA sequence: TGTGCCAGCAGTTCCCGGGACACTGGCTCCTACGAGCAGTACTTC. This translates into CASSSRDTGSYEQYF.

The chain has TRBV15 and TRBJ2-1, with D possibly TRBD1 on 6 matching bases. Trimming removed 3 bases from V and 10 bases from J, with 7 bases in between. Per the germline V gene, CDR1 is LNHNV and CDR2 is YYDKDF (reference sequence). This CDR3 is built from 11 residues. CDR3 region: CATSSGTEQFF. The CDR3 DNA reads TGTGCCACCAGCAGCGGGACAGAGCAGTTCTTC.

The CDR3, as DNA: TGTGCCAGCAGTGGGCAGGGGACAGATACGCAGTATTTT. It encodes CASSGQGTDTQYF. The J gene is TRBJ2-3, the V gene TRBV12-3 or TRBV12-4; D is perhaps TRBD1 (6 bases). V lost 5 bases, J lost 3 bases, and 9 bases lay in between. The CDR3 is 13 residues long.

This CDR3 reads CASSPGQAWRAQYF. DNA for the CDR3: TGTGCCAGCAGCCCAGGACAGGCCTGGAGGGCCCAGTACTTC. The chain couples TRBV7-2 to TRBJ2-5, with a weak D call TRBD1 (7 bases). CDR3 length: 14 amino acids. CDR1 SGHTA and CDR2 FQGNSA come from the germline V gene. Trimming shortened V by 5 bases and J by 9 bases, and 19 bases separated the two germline ends.

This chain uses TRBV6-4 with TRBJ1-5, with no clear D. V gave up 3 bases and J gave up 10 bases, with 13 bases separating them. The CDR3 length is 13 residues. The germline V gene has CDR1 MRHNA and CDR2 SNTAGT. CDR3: CASSDGPGRPQHF. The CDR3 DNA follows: TGTGCCAGCAGTGATGGCCCGGGGAGACCCCAGCATTTT.

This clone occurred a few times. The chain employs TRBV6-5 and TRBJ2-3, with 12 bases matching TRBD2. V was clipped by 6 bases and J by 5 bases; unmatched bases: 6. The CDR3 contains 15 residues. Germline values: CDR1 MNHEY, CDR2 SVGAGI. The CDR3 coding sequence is TGTGCCAGCAGAACGACTAGCGGGGGTGTAGATACGCAGTATTTT. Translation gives CASRTTSGGVDTQYF.

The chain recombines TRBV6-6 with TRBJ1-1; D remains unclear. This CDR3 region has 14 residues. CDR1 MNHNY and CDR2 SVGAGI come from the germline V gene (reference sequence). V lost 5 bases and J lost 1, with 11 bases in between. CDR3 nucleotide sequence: TGTGCCAGCAGTCAACGACGGGAGAACACTGAAGCTTTCTTT. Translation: CASSQRRENTEAFF.

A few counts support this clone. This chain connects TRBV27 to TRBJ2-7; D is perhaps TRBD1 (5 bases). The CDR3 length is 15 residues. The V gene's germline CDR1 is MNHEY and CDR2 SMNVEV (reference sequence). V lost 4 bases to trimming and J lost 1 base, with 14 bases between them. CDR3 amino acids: CASSSTGAGSYEQYF. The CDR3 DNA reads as TGTGCCAGCAGTTCCACAGGCGCCGGGTCCTACGAGCAGTACTTC.

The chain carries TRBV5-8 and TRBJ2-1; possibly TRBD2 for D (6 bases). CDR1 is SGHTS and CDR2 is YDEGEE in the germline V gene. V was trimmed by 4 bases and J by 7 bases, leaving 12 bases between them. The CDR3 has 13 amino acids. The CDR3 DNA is TGTGCCAGCAGCCCAGAAGGGAGGAATGAGCAGTTCTTC. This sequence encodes CASSPEGRNEQFF.